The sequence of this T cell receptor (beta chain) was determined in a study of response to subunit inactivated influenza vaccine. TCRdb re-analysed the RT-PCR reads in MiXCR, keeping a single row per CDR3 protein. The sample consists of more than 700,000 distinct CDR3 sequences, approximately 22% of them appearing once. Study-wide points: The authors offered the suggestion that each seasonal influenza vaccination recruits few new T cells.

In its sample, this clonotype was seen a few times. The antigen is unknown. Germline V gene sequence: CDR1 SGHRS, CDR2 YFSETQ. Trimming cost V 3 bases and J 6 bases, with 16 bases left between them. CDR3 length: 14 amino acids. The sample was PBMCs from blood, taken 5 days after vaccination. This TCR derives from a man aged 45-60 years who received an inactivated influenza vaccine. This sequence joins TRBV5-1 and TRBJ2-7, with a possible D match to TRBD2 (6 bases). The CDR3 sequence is CASSWGETAVEQYF. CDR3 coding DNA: TGCGCCAGCAGCTGGGGGGAGACGGCGGTCGAGCAGTACTTC.